This T cell receptor (beta chain) was captured by sequencing in a study of identical twins. J was trimmed by 10 bases and V by 3 bases; bases with no gene match: 11. The V gene's germline CDR1 is SQVTM and CDR2 ANQGSEA. CDR3 length equals 14 residues. Using its own MiXCR run on the 5' RACE reads, TCRdb lists one record per CDR3 protein. The sample contains 450,000 or so distinct CDR3 sequences, roughly an eighth of which appear only once. This clonotype was seen many times. These sequences were also reported in another study, on yellow fever vaccine responses in identical twins.

V is TRBV29-1 and J is TRBJ2-1, with 8 bases lining up with TRBD2. This receptor was identified in a young woman in good health. The sample comprised CD4+ T cells sorted from blood. The CDR3 region is CSVELGAGVREQFF. The CDR3 nucleotides are TGCAGCGTTGAGTTGGGAGCGGGGGTCAGGGAGCAGTTCTTC.